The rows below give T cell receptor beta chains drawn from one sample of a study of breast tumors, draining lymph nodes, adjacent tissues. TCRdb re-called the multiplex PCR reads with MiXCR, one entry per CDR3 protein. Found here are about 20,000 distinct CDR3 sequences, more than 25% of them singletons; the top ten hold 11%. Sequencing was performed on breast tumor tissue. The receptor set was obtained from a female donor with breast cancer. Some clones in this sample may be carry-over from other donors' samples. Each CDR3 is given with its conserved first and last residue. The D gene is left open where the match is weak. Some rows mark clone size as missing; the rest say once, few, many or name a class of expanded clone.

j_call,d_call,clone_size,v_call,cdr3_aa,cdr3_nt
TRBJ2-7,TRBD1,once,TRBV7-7,CASSRGQGAYEQYF,TGTGCTAGCAGCCGCGGACAGGGTGCCTACGAGCAGTACTTC
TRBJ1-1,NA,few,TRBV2,CASSEGLKNTEAFF,TGTGCCAGCAGTGAAGGACTCAAGAACACTGAAGCTTTCTTT
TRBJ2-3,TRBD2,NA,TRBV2,CASRGSGRSADTQYF,TGTGCCAGCAGGGGAAGCGGGAGGAGCGCAGATACGCAGTATTTT
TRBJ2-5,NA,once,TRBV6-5,CASSDLMETQYF,TGTGCCAGCAGTGACTTAATGGAGACCCAGTACTTC
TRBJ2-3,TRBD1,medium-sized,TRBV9,CASSVGPPGGADTQYF,TGTGCCAGCAGCGTAGGGCCCCCAGGGGGCGCAGATACGCAGTATTTT
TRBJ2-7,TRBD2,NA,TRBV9,CASSVGGSGTYEQYF,TGTGCCAGCAGCGTAGGGGGTAGCGGGACCTACGAGCAGTACTTC
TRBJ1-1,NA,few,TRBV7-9,CASSLAGQGEAFF,TGTGCCAGCAGCTTAGCAGGGCAGGGTGAGGCTTTCTTT
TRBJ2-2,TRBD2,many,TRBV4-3,CASSLSAGLASGELFF,TGCGCCAGCAGCCTTAGTGCGGGACTAGCGTCCGGGGAGCTGTTTTTT
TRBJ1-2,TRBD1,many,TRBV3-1,CASSQGQGNYGYTF,TGTGCCAGCAGCCAGGGACAGGGCAACTATGGCTACACCTTC
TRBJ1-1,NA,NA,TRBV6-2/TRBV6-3,CASSYSRGTEAFF,TGTGCCAGCAGTTACTCGAGGGGGACTGAAGCTTTCTTT
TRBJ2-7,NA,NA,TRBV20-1,CSASQGYEQYF,TGCAGTGCTAGCCAGGGCTACGAGCAGTACTTC
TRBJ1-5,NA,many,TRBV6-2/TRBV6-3,CASSYPSGNQPQHF,TGTGCCAGCAGTTACCCCTCAGGGAATCAGCCCCAGCATTTT
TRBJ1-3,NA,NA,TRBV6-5,CASSYRAAGGSTIYF,TGTGCCAGCAGCTACAGGGCCGCTGGGGGAAGCACCATATATTTT
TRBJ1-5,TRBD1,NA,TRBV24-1,CATSADRGNQPQHF,TGTGCCACCAGTGCGGACAGGGGAAATCAGCCCCAGCATTTT
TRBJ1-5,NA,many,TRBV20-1,CSARVNIPRQPQHF,TGCAGTGCTAGGGTAAACATACCCCGTCAGCCCCAGCATTTT
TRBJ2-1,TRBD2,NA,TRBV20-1,CSAYLAGSYNEQFF,TGCAGTGCTTATCTAGCGGGGAGCTACAATGAGCAGTTCTTC
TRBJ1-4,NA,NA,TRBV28,CASSLGGQGYEKLFF,TGTGCCAGCAGTTTGGGCGGTCAGGGCTATGAAAAACTGTTTTTT
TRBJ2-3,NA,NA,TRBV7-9,CASSLLRSDTQYF,TGTGCCAGCAGCTTACTCCGCTCAGATACGCAGTATTTT
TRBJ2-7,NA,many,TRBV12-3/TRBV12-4,CASSYEGGAEQYF,TGTGCCAGCAGTTACGAGGGGGGGGCAGAGCAGTACTTC
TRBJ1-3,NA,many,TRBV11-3,CASSPGGNTIYF,TGTGCCAGCAGCCCAGGGGGAAACACCATATATTTT
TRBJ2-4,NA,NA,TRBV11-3,CASSFGGDIQYF,TGTGCCAGCAGCTTTGGTGGGGACATTCAGTACTTC
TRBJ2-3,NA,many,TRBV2,CASSEVADSTDTQYF,TGTGCCAGCAGTGAGGTAGCGGATAGCACAGATACGCAGTATTTT
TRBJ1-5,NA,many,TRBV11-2,CASSLEGQPQHF,TGTGCCAGCAGCTTAGAGGGTCAGCCCCAACATTTT
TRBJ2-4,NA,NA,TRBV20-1,CSARPGWEDIQYF,TGCAGTGCTAGACCGGGGTGGGAGGACATTCAGTACTTC
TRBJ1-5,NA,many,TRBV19,CASSFGTQPQHF,TGTGCCAGTAGTTTCGGGACTCAGCCCCAGCATTTT
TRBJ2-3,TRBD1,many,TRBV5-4,CASSGQGRPGGDTQYF,TGTGCCAGCAGCGGACAGGGGCGCCCTGGGGGAGATACGCAGTATTTT
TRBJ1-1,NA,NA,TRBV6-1,CASSEITANTEAFF,TGTGCCAGCAGTGAGATAACAGCGAACACTGAAGCTTTCTTT
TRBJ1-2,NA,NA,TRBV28,CASRPDGQNYGYTF,TGTGCCAGCAGGCCGGACGGACAGAACTATGGCTACACCTTC
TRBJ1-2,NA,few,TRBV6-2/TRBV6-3,CASRPGTPSLYGYTF,TGTGCCAGCAGACCCGGGACTCCGTCCCTCTATGGCTACACCTTC
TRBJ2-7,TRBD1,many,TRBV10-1,CAGTGACSYEQYF,TGCGCCGGGACAGGGGCCTGCTCCTACGAGCAGTACTTC
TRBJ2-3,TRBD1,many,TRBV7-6,CASSPFHPVPGQGETDTQYF,TGTGCCAGCAGTCCATTCCATCCTGTCCCGGGACAGGGAGAGACAGATACGCAGTATTTT
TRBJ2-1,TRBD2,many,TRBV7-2,CASSWTSRQDEQFF,TGTGCCAGCAGCTGGACTAGCCGCCAGGATGAGCAGTTCTTC
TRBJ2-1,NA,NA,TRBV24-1,CASSGPSRRVGNEQFF,TGTGCCTCCAGTGGCCCCAGTAGGAGAGTTGGGAATGAGCAGTTCTTC
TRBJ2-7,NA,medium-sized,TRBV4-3,CASSQDIFFPSYEQYF,TGCGCCAGCAGCCAAGATATTTTCTTCCCTTCCTACGAGCAGTACTTC
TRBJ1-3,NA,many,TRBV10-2,CASSEGAGGNTIYF,TGCGCCAGCAGTGAAGGGGCAGGTGGAAACACCATATATTTT
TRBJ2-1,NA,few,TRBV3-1,CASTSGYNEQFF,TGTGCCAGCACAAGCGGATACAATGAGCAGTTCTTC
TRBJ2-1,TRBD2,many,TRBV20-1,CSARDLTSGSGHEQFF,TGCAGTGCTAGAGATCTTACTAGCGGGAGTGGCCATGAGCAGTTCTTC
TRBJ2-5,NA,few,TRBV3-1,CASSQGTSPSQETQYF,TGTGCCAGCAGCCAAGGCACCAGTCCGTCCCAAGAGACCCAGTACTTC
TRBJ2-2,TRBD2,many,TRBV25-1,CASSEPPGGAGDTGELFF,TGTGCCAGCAGTGAACCCCCGGGGGGAGCGGGAGACACCGGGGAGCTGTTTTTT
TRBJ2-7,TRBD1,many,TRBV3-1,CASSQGQGGNEQYF,TGTGCCAGCAGCCAAGGACAGGGCGGCAACGAGCAGTACTTC
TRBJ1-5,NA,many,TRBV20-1,CSAREARETNQPQHF,TGCAGTGCTAGAGAGGCCCGCGAAACCAATCAGCCCCAGCATTTT
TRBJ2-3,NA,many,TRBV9,CASSVVGGTDTQYF,TGTGCCAGCAGCGTAGTGGGAGGCACAGATACGCAGTATTTT
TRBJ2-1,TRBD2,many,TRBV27,CASSPPSGTSSYNEQFF,TGTGCCAGCAGCCCTCCATCCGGGACTAGCTCCTACAATGAGCAGTTCTTC
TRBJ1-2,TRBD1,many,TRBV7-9,CASSFLQGARVYGYTF,TGTGCCAGCAGCTTCCTACAGGGGGCGCGGGTCTATGGCTACACCTTC
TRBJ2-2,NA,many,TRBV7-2,CASTPGLGRNTGELFF,TGTGCCAGCACCCCGGGGCTAGGGAGAAACACCGGGGAGCTGTTTTTT
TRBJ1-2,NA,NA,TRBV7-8,CASSLDSPGYTF,TGTGCCAGCAGCTTAGACAGTCCGGGCTACACCTTC
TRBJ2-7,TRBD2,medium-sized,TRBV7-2,CASSRTSEYEQYF,TGTGCCAGCAGCCGGACTAGCGAATACGAGCAGTACTTC
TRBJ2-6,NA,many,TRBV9,CASSVAGDGSGANVLTF,TGTGCCAGCAGCGTAGCCGGTGACGGCTCTGGGGCCAACGTCCTGACTTTC
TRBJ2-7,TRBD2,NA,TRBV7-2,CASRATSGGSYEQYF,TGTGCCAGCAGGGCGACTAGCGGAGGCTCCTACGAGCAGTACTTC
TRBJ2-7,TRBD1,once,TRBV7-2,CASSFGQGGEQYF,TGTGCCAGCAGCTTTGGACAGGGTGGGGAGCAGTACTTC
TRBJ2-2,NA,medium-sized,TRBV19,CASSIVASTGELFF,TGTGCCAGTAGTATCGTGGCGAGCACCGGGGAGCTGTTTTTT
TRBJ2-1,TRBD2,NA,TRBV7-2,CASSPLAGGEQFF,TGTGCCAGCAGCCCTTTAGCGGGAGGTGAGCAGTTCTTC